The present TCR beta chain was sequenced within a study of T-cell reconstitution after alpha-beta-depleted transplantation in children. It was with unique molecular identifiers that the TCRbeta library was prepared. Using its own MiXCR run on the PCR reads, TCRdb lists one record per CDR3 protein. There are around 580,000 distinct CDR3 sequences in the sample; over 20% occur only once, and about 35% lies in the top ten. V lost 2 bases and J 7 bases, leaving 15 bases between the germline ends. The CDR3 sequence is 14 residues long. Germline V gene lookup returns CDR1 SGHRS and CDR2 YFSETQ. This clonotype showed up just a few times. Its antigen is not known. Study-level points and caveats: Surviving recipient T cells and thymic progenitors produced the high day-60 TCRbeta diversity seen in some patients. Newly produced T cells mostly accounted for T-cell counts and diversity one year post-transplant. About two months after transplant, alpha-beta T cells reportedly came from several hundred expanded graft clones.

This material consisted of PBMCs, taken before TCRalphabeta/CD19-depleted stem cell transplant. The rearrangement links TRBV5-1 to TRBJ2-5, with unresolved D. The TCR was taken from a boy younger than two with Wiskott-Aldrich syndrome, due to receive a stem cell transplant. CDR3 DNA: TGCGCCAGCAGCTTAGGGCCCCTGGATGGGACCCAGTACTTC. This gives the protein CASSLGPLDGTQYF.